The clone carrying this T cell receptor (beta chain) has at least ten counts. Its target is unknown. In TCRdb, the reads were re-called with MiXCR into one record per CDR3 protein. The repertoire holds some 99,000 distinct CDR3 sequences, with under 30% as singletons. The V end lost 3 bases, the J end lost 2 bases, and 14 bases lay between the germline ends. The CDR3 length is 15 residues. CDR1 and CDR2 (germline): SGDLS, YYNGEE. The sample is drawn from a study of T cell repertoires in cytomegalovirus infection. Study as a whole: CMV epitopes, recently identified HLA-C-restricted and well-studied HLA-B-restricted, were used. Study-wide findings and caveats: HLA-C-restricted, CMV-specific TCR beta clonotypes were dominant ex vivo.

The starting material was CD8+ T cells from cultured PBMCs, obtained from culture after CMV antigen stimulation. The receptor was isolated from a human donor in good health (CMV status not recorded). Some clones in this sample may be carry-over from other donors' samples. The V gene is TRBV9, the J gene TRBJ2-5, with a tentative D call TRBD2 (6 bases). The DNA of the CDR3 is TGTGCCAGCAGCGAAGACGGAGGGGTACAAGAGACCCAGTACTTC. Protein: CASSEDGGVQETQYF.